Each of the 9 T cell receptor beta chains below was sequenced from the same sample in a study of neurological immune-mediated disorders (dated 2019 in TCRdb). Libraries were built with 5' RACE. TCRdb names Illumina HiSeq 2500 as the instrument used. The raw public reads went through TCRdb reprocessing: fastp at Q25, MiXCR clone calling, in-frame beta chains kept. Identical CDR3 proteins give one entry, which carries the most common genes and DNA. This sample comprises roughly 36,000 distinct CDR3 sequences, 6.5% to 8.5% of them detected only once. The ten largest clonotypes hold around 5.7% of the sample. Sequenced input: CD4+ T cells from blood. The receptors shown here come from a man between 45 and 60 years old in good health.

This clonotype was recorded at least ten times. The chain employs TRBV21-1 and TRBJ1-1; TRBD1 is the table's D call, not checked against the DNA. TRBV21-1 is assigned pseudogene status. The CDR3 has 17 amino acids. The DNA of the CDR3 is TGTGCCAGCAGCAAACCACTTTACCCCGATCCGGGCACTGAAGCTTTCTTT. Protein sequence: CASSKPLYPDPGTEAFF.

This clonotype was observed many times. The chain employs TRBV3-1 and TRBJ1-3; D call uncertain. The CDR3 has 15 amino acids. Trimming removed 2 bases at V and 4 bases at J, with 12 bases between. Germline CDR1 and CDR2: LGHDT and YNNKEL (reference sequence). CDR3 in amino acids: CASSQPKTLGNTIYF. CDR3 DNA sequence: TGTGCCAGCAGCCAACCTAAGACCCTCGGAAACACCATATATTTT.

Ten or more counts support this clonotype. The chain carries TRBV7-2 and TRBJ2-3; 7 bases line up with TRBD2. CDR1 is SGHTA and CDR2 is FQGNSA in the germline V gene. The CDR3 totals 15 residues. V lost 2 bases and J lost 6; bases outside the gene matches: 8. The CDR3 nucleotides are TGTGCCAGCAGCTTAAGGCGGAGGGGAGGGGATACGCAGTATTTT. Its translation is CASSLRRRGGDTQYF.

Many counts were recorded for this clonotype. The CDR3: CASSVAALAGVDEQFF. CDR3 nucleotides: TGTGCCAGCAGCGTAGCTGCCCTAGCGGGAGTAGATGAGCAGTTCTTC. The chain couples TRBV9 to TRBJ2-1; 10 nucleotides agree with TRBD2. The V and J ends lost 0 bases and 8 bases, in that order; junction bases with no gene match: 8. This CDR3 is 16 amino acids long. Germline CDR1 SGDLS, CDR2 YYNGEE.

This clonotype was counted a few times. V is TRBV5-5 and J is TRBJ2-3; 12 bases agree with TRBD2. With V trimmed by 7 bases and J by 6 bases, 15 bases remained unmatched. CDR1 and CDR2 from the germline V gene are SGHKS and YYEKEE (reference sequence). The CDR3 is made up of 17 amino acids. CDR3 region: CASRIFGTSGPTDTQYF. The CDR3 DNA follows: TGTGCCAGCCGGATCTTCGGGACTAGCGGGCCCACCGATACGCAGTATTTT.

This clonotype was recorded many times. This chain connects TRBV20-1 to TRBJ2-7; TRBD1 or TRBD2 may be the D gene (5 bases each). Germline V CDR1 and CDR2: DFQATT, SNEGSKA (reference sequence). V lost 7 bases and J lost 5, with 15 bases in between. This CDR3 comprises 12 residues. In DNA form, the CDR3 reads TGCAGTGGAAACCGGGACGGGGACGAGCAGTACTTC. Its translation is CSGNRDGDEQYF.

The table lists this clonotype with many counts. The V gene is TRBV29-1, the J gene TRBJ2-7; no firm D call. Trimming left V 5 bases short and J 4 bases short, with 6 bases between. CDR1 and CDR2 from the germline V gene are SQVTM and ANQGSEA. This CDR3 region has 10 residues. CDR3 residues: CSVILYEQYF. CDR3 sequence (DNA): TGCAGCGTTATTCTGTACGAGCAGTACTTC.

This clonotype has a count of ten or more. The chain is built from TRBV5-1 and TRBJ2-2, with 9 nucleotides matching TRBD1. The CDR3 covers 17 residues. J gave up 4 bases and V 4 bases, and 11 bases lay outside the gene matches. CDR1 SGHRS and CDR2 YFSETQ come from the germline V gene. The CDR3 DNA reads TGCGCCAGCAGCCGGGCCGGGACAGGGTTTAGCACCGGGGAGCTGTTTTTT. It translates to CASSRAGTGFSTGELFF.

The table lists this clonotype with many counts. The chain joins TRBV20-1 to TRBJ2-7, with 7 bases identical to TRBD1. CDR1 DFQATT and CDR2 SNEGSKA come from the germline V gene (reference sequence). The CDR3 extends over 13 amino acids. V was clipped by 0 bases and J by 6 bases; unmatched bases: 5. In DNA form, the CDR3 reads TGCAGTGCTAGAGATGCGGCAGGGGGCGAGCAGTACTTC. Its translation: CSARDAAGGEQYF.